The TCR beta chain described here comes from a study of blood T cell repertoires in COVID-19. Original methodology: The authors estimated nucleated cell counts from reference gene primer amplification. The table came from immunoSEQ multiplex PCR; TCRdb's copy has only in-frame clones and leaves some out. D and trimming were read from the DNA, whereas the V and J calls and clone size are those reported in that table. The profile shows 50,000 or so clones, about 76% of them singletons. This CDR3 spans 15 amino acids. With 0 bases clipped from V and 4 bases from J, the junction kept 5 bases outside the gene matches. CDR1 is SGHRS and CDR2 is YFSETQ in the germline V gene.

The sequence was collected from a human donor with active or convalescent COVID-19. The donor label of this sample is uncertain. The sequencing input was peripheral blood. The V gene is TRBV5-1, the J gene TRBJ2-7; 9 bases are shared with TRBD1. CDR3 residues: CASSLGGTGIYEQYF. CDR3 nucleotides: TGCGCCAGCAGCTTGGGAGGGACAGGGATATACGAGCAGTACTTC.